This passage covers 27 T cell receptor beta chains from one sample sequenced in a study of CD8+ T cells in alopecia areata. Following RNA extraction, reverse transcription yielded cDNA that acted as the sequencing template. The assay was immunoSEQ multiplex PCR, and TCRdb's table has in-frame clones only and misses some. The profile covers more than 200,000 clones, with under 70% appearing a single time and approximately 1.2% taken by the ten largest. Sequencing used CD4+ T cells sorted from blood, obtained at week 0. The receptors shown here come from a human donor with alopecia areata.

J is TRBJ2-1 and V is TRBV29-1; TRBD1 matches 8 bases. CDR3 length: 14 amino acids. V was pared by 3 bases and J by 3 bases, with 4 bases of the junction left unmatched. Germline CDR1 SQVTM, CDR2 ANQGSEA. In DNA form, the CDR3 reads TGCAGCGTTGAGAAACAGGGGGACTACAATGAGCAGTTCTTC. This encodes CSVEKQGDYNEQFF.

The chain carries TRBV13 and TRBJ2-3; TRBD2 agrees at 9 bases. J lost 2 bases, V lost 2 bases, and 5 bases had no gene match. The germline CDR1 and CDR2 sequences are PRHDT and FYEKMQ (reference sequence). This CDR3 region has 16 residues. CDR3 residues: CASSLYSGGLTDTQYF. The CDR3 bases are TGTGCCAGCAGCTTATATAGCGGGGGACTCACAGATACGCAGTATTTT.

The chain recombines TRBV19 with TRBJ2-3; no reliable D call. CDR1 and CDR2 from the germline V gene are LNHDA and SQIVND (reference sequence). The V end lost 7 bases, the J end lost 2 bases, and 4 bases lay between the germline ends. The CDR3 has 11 residues. CDR3 bases: TGTGCCAGTACCGCCACAGATACGCAGTATTTT. Translated, it gives CASTATDTQYF.

The chain is built from TRBV2 and TRBJ2-2; D remains ambiguous. Germline values: CDR1 SNHLY, CDR2 FYNNEI. This CDR3 comprises 15 residues. Trimming pared 5 bases from V and 3 bases from J, leaving 13 bases between. The CDR3 protein is CASSIPPADTGELFF. In DNA form, the CDR3 reads TGTGCCAGCAGTATACCCCCGGCCGACACCGGGGAGCTGTTTTTT.

The rearrangement links TRBV15 to TRBJ1-1; D might be TRBD1 (5 bases). CDR3 length: 14 residues. Looked up from germline, CDR1 is LNHNV and CDR2 is YYDKDF (reference sequence). V was clipped by 0 bases and J by 4 bases, with 9 bases between them. CDR3 coding DNA: TGTGCCACCAGCAGAGATTTCGGGGGCACTGAAGCTTTCTTT. Protein product: CATSRDFGGTEAFF.

The CDR3 here is CASSLDGNYGYTF. Here the CDR3 DNA reads TGTGCCAGCAGTTTGGACGGTAACTATGGCTACACCTTC. This chain uses TRBV2 with TRBJ1-2; D remains unclear. The germline V gene encodes CDR1 SNHLY and CDR2 FYNNEI. The CDR3 has 13 amino acids. V gave up 5 bases and J gave up 1 base, with 8 bases separating them.

This clone turned up a few times. V usage is TRBV29-1 and J usage is TRBJ1-3; D is uncertain. The CDR3 extends over 15 amino acids. Germline lookup yields CDR1 SQVTM and CDR2 ANQGSEA. Trimming removed 7 bases from V and 0 bases from J, with 16 bases in between. CDR3 residues: CSAGSTPLSGNTIYF. The CDR3, as DNA: TGCAGCGCTGGAAGTACCCCTCTCTCTGGAAACACCATATATTTT.

The V and J genes are TRBV29-1 and TRBJ1-1; the D is unclear. The germline V gene has CDR1 SQVTM and CDR2 ANQGSEA. V lost 5 bases and J 2 bases, leaving 15 bases between the germline ends. The CDR3 runs 14 residues. CDR3 in DNA: TGCAGCGTTCAAATTCCTCCGGCAAACACTGAAGCTTTCTTT. This codes for CSVQIPPANTEAFF. The full variable domain, rest sourced from reference TRBV29-1 and TRBJ1-1, is SAVISQKPSRDICQRGTSLTIQCQVDSQVTMMFWYRQQPGQSLTLIATANQGSEATYESGFVIDKFPISRPNLTFSTLTVSNMSPEDSSIYLCSVQIPPANTEAFFGQGTRLTVV.

The chain carries TRBV30 and TRBJ1-1; D call uncertain. Germline V gives CDR1 GTSNPN, CDR2 SVGIG (reference sequence). V shed 4 bases and J shed 3 bases, with 12 bases lying between them. The CDR3 contains 13 residues. DNA of the CDR3: TGTGCCTGGACCATGTCGCAGGACACTGAAGCTTTCTTT. As protein: CAWTMSQDTEAFF. Combining the CDR3 with reference TRBV30 and TRBJ1-1 gives the whole variable domain SQTIHQWPATLVQPVGSPLSLECTVEGTSNPNLYWYRQAAGRGLQLLFYSVGIGQISSEVPQNLSASRPQDRQFILSSKKLLLSDSGFYLCAWTMSQDTEAFFGQGTRLTVV.

This chain joins TRBV9 and TRBJ2-2, with D possibly matching TRBD2 (6 bases). The CDR3 extends over 17 amino acids. CDR1 is SGDLS, CDR2 YYNGEE, per germline. V lost 0 bases, J lost 5 bases, and 17 bases lay in between. CDR3 sequence (DNA): TGTGCCAGCAGCGTAGGAATTTCCCGGGAGAGGACCGGGGAGCTGTTTTTT. Its protein is CASSVGISRERTGELFF. Complete variable domain (other parts from reference TRBV9 and TRBJ2-2): DSGVTQTPKHLITATGQRVTLRCSPRSGDLSVYWYQQSLDQGLQFLIQYYNGEERAKGNILERFSAQQFPDLHSELNLSSLELGDSALYFCASSVGISRERTGELFFGEGSRLTVL.

This chain joins TRBV29-1 and TRBJ1-2, with TRBD1 matching 9 bases. With V trimmed by 6 bases and J by 7 bases, 12 bases remained unmatched. The CDR3 runs 14 residues. Germline V gene data show CDR1 as SQVTM and CDR2 as ANQGSEA. CDR3 sequence reads: CSVKEGQGNGGYTF. The CDR3 region has the DNA TGCAGCGTCAAGGAAGGACAGGGGAACGGTGGCTACACCTTC.

The V call is TRBV29-1, the J call TRBJ1-2; 9 bases agree with TRBD1. CDR3 length: 15 amino acids. Germline V gene sequence: CDR1 SQVTM, CDR2 ANQGSEA. After removal of 1 base from V and 2 bases from J, the junction contained 5 bases not matched to a gene. For the CDR3, the DNA is TGCAGCGTTGAAGCCGGGACAGGGTTAAACTATGGCTACACCTTC. The encoded protein is CSVEAGTGLNYGYTF.

V and J are TRBV4-1 and TRBJ2-1, with unresolved D. This CDR3 has 15 residues. Germline loops: CDR1 MGHRA, CDR2 YSYEKL. Trimming took 4 bases from V and 0 from J, leaving 10 bases between them. DNA of the CDR3: TGCGCCAGCAGCCGCATATCGGGCTCCTACAATGAGCAGTTCTTC. It codes for CASSRISGSYNEQFF.

This clone turned up a few times. CDR3 nucleotides: TGTGCCAGCAGCAAGGCAGCGCTTCCCTTC. Translating gives CASSKAALPF. V usage is TRBV21-1 and J usage is TRBJ2-7; the table's D call TRBD2 went unverified against the DNA. TRBV21-1 is labeled a pseudogene. This CDR3 is built from 10 residues.

The chain is built from TRBV29-1 and TRBJ2-7; D uncertain. Trimming stripped 0 bases from V and 4 bases from J, with 7 bases between. Looked up from germline, CDR1 is SQVTM and CDR2 is ANQGSEA. The CDR3 is 12 residues long. CDR3 coding DNA: TGCAGCGTTGAAGATGGTAGATACGAGCAGTACTTC. Translated, it gives CSVEDGRYEQYF.

V is TRBV18 and J is TRBJ1-1; D is ambiguous. Trimming shortened V by 3 bases and J by 7 bases, and 21 bases separated the two germline ends. This CDR3 contains 16 residues. From germline, CDR1 is KGHSH and CDR2 LQKENI. CDR3 sequence (DNA): TGTGCCAGCTCACCGAGACGTCTAACGCAGCTCAATGAAGCTTTCTTT. It yields the protein CASSPRRLTQLNEAFF.

This chain uses TRBV7-8 with TRBJ2-3; maybe TRBD2 (6 bases). Trimming shortened V by 1 base and J by 6 bases, and 14 bases separated the two germline ends. The CDR3 sequence is 15 residues long. CDR1 SGHVS and CDR2 FQNEAQ come from the germline V gene. CDR3 in DNA: TGTGCCAGCAGCTTAGGGGGGGTACGGTCTGATACGCAGTATTTT. Its protein is CASSLGGVRSDTQYF.

The rearrangement uses TRBV25-1 and TRBJ2-2; no clear D gene. CDR3 size: 14 residues. Trimming left V 4 bases short and J 0 bases short, with 6 bases between. Looked up from germline, CDR1 is MGHDK and CDR2 is SYGVNS. As DNA, the CDR3 is TGTGCCAGCAGTGGAAGTACGAACACCGGGGAGCTGTTTTTT. Protein: CASSGSTNTGELFF.

A remark on this clone: Additional DNA sequences in this sample encode the identical CDR3. The chain is built from TRBV7-3 and TRBJ2-1; no clear D. Germline values: CDR1 SGHTA, CDR2 FQGTGA. This CDR3 has 13 amino acids. V was clipped by 5 bases and J by 4 bases, with 9 bases between them. The CDR3 loop is CASSTGTYNEQFF. The CDR3 coding sequence is TGTGCCAGCAGCACCGGAACTTACAATGAGCAGTTCTTC.

The chain is built from TRBV29-1 and TRBJ2-3; 12 positions match TRBD2. Per the germline V gene, CDR1 is SQVTM and CDR2 is ANQGSEA. V lost 7 bases to trimming and J lost 4 bases; unmatched junction nucleotides: 6. The CDR3 contains 14 residues. Here the CDR3 reads CSAGTSGSADTQYF. The CDR3, as DNA: TGCAGCGCCGGGACTAGCGGGTCCGCAGATACGCAGTATTTT.

Written as DNA, the CDR3 is TGCGCCAGCAGCTTGGTGATCGGGGCCGCCGGTGAGCAGTACTTC. Protein sequence: CASSLVIGAAGEQYF. The V call is TRBV5-1, the J call TRBJ2-7; D could derive from TRBD1 or TRBD2 (5 bases each). From germline, CDR1 is SGHRS and CDR2 YFSETQ. The CDR3 spans 15 residues. Between the trimmed V and J ends, which lost 0 bases and 7 bases, there was a span of 17 bases.

As for this clone: The missing conserved phenylalanine or tryptophan at the end of this CDR3 makes a read error likely. It is unclear where the CDR3 begins or ends on the DNA, so no DNA is shown, and the CDR3 is as TCRdb lists it. This sequence joins TRBV20-1 and TRBJ1-2. With termini counted, the CDR3 has 9 amino acids. CDR1 is DFQATT and CDR2 is SNEGSKA in the germline V gene (reference sequence). This CDR3 is CSASSSAAV.

The chain recombines TRBV9 with TRBJ1-5; D not resolved. There are 14 residues in the CDR3. From germline, CDR1 is SGDLS and CDR2 YYNGEE. Trimming left V 0 bases short and J 6 bases short, with 10 bases between. The CDR3 protein is CASSVGRGRQPQHF. DNA for the CDR3: TGTGCCAGCAGCGTAGGCCGGGGTCGTCAGCCCCAGCATTTT.

This clone turned up a few times. V and J are TRBV5-5 and TRBJ2-7; D uncertain. CDR3 size: 13 residues. The V gene lost 0 bases and the J gene lost 8 bases, with 12 bases spanning the gap. Germline V gene sequence: CDR1 SGHKS, CDR2 YYEKEE (reference sequence). In DNA form, the CDR3 reads TGTGCCAGCAGCTTGGAGGCGGCTACGCAGCAGTACTTC. Encoded protein: CASSLEAATQQYF.

V gene TRBV4-1 combines with J gene TRBJ1-2; D gene ambiguous. This CDR3 spans 13 amino acids. Germline lookup yields CDR1 MGHRA and CDR2 YSYEKL. The V and J ends lost 0 bases and 8 bases respectively, with 10 bases between them. The CDR3 region is CASSQDPSRGYTF. In DNA, the CDR3 is TGCGCCAGCAGCCAAGATCCTTCAAGGGGCTACACCTTC.

V is TRBV4-2 and J is TRBJ2-1; a possible D gene is TRBD1 (5 bases). V lost 0 bases and J lost 6, with 12 bases in between. The CDR3 runs 15 residues. Germline V CDR1 and CDR2: LGHNA, YNFKEQ. The CDR3 reads CASSQDYLQANEQFF. CDR3 sequence (DNA): TGTGCCAGCAGCCAAGATTACTTACAGGCCAATGAGCAGTTCTTC.

The chain recombines TRBV27 with TRBJ2-6, with D perhaps matching TRBD1 (5 bases). Trimming took 6 bases from V and 0 from J, leaving 12 bases between them. The V gene's germline CDR1 is MNHEY and CDR2 SMNVEV (reference sequence). This CDR3 is 16 amino acids long. CDR3 sequence reads: CASRGRTPSGANVLTF. For the CDR3, the DNA is TGTGCCAGCAGGGGGCGAACACCCTCTGGGGCCAACGTCCTGACTTTC. Based on the CDR3 plus reference TRBV27 and TRBJ2-6, the full variable domain is EAQVTQNPRYLITVTGKKLTVTCSQNMNHEYMSWYRQDPGLGLRQIYYSMNVEVTDKGDVPEGYKVSRKEKRNFPLILESPSPNQTSLYFCASRGRTPSGANVLTFGAGSRLTVL.